These 8 T cell receptor beta chains share one sample of origin, sequenced in a study of T cell responses to AZD1222 COVID-19 vaccine. Libraries were prepared by immunoSEQ multiplex PCR; TCRdb keeps only in-frame clonotypes and omits some of them. The data contain about 83,000 clones, 85% to 90% of them singletons. The sequenced sample was peripheral blood, obtained on day 0 of MenACWY control vaccination. The receptor set was obtained from an adult in good health.

The V and J genes are TRBV28 and TRBJ1-1, with 11 bases fitting TRBD1. Germline lookup yields CDR1 MDHEN and CDR2 SYDVKM. This CDR3 has 14 residues. Germline trimming cut 10 bases from V and 5 bases from J; bases unmatched to any gene: 9. DNA for the CDR3: TGTGCCACCAGCCGGGACAGGGGGAGGACTGAAGCTTTCTTT. Its translation is CATSRDRGRTEAFF.

The sample holds a few counts of this clone. The chain combines TRBV7-9 with TRBJ2-7; 7 bases line up with TRBD1. J gave up 1 base and V 6 bases, and 9 bases lay outside the gene matches. The CDR3 sequence is 15 residues long. CDR1 is SEHNR, CDR2 FQNEAQ, per germline (reference sequence). The CDR3 sequence is CASSGETGYSYEQYF. In DNA, the CDR3 is TGTGCCAGCAGTGGAGAGACAGGGTATTCCTACGAGCAGTACTTC.

The gene calls are TRBV6-2 or TRBV6-3 and TRBJ1-5; D is ambiguous. V was shortened by 7 bases and J by 7 bases, with 20 bases between the two germline ends. The germline gives CDR1 MNHEY, CDR2 SVGEGT. The CDR3 runs to 15 residues. Written as DNA, the CDR3 is TGTGCCAGCACCCCGTGGGAAGGGATCGTCCAGCCCCAGCATTTT. Encoded protein: CASTPWEGIVQPQHF.

The rearrangement uses TRBV7-6 and TRBJ2-2; 8 positions match TRBD1. The CDR3 extends over 16 amino acids. Germline V gene sequence: CDR1 SGHVS, CDR2 FNYEAQ. V dropped 5 bases and J dropped 2; count of bases not matched to a gene: 7. DNA for the CDR3: TGTGCCAGCAGCGACCAGGGGGCGGGAAACACCGGGGAGCTGTTTTTT. It encodes CASSDQGAGNTGELFF.

This clone was found a few times. V and J are TRBV27 and TRBJ2-3, with D hard to call. The CDR3 loop spans 16 amino acids. Germline CDR1 and CDR2: MNHEY and SMNVEV (reference sequence). The germline V and J ends were trimmed by 6 bases and 5 bases, with 21 bases remaining between them. This CDR3 is CASSPRLPHQGDTQYF. The CDR3 nucleotides are TGTGCCAGCAGCCCCCGACTCCCCCATCAAGGAGATACGCAGTATTTT.

The rearrangement links TRBV28 to TRBJ1-5; TRBD1 matches 9 bases. V shed 6 bases, J shed 6 bases, and the junction held 6 bases outside the gene matches. The CDR3 totals 14 residues. Germline values: CDR1 MDHEN, CDR2 SYDVKM. The DNA for the CDR3 is TGTGCCAGCAGCTTAGACAGGGGGTTTCAGCCCCAGCATTTT. Amino acids: CASSLDRGFQPQHF.

This sequence joins TRBV3-1 (or the pseudogene TRBV3-2) and TRBJ2-3, with TRBD1 matching 7 bases. The CDR3 spans 17 residues. V gave up 1 base and J gave up 2 bases; unmatched junction bases: 9. Germline V lookup: CDR1 LGHDT, CDR2 YNNKEL (reference sequence). The CDR3 region is CASSQGYRGGVTDTQYF. The CDR3 nucleotides read TGTGCCAGCAGCCAAGGTTACAGGGGTGGTGTCACAGATACGCAGTATTTT.

This clone was detected a few times. The genes are TRBV7-2 and TRBJ2-7, with 9 nucleotides matching TRBD1. V was pared by 2 bases and J by 3 bases, with 8 bases of the junction left unmatched. CDR1 and CDR2 (germline): SGHTA, FQGNSA. This CDR3 region has 16 residues. CDR3 in amino acids: CASSLFTGGEGYEQYF. For the CDR3, the DNA is TGTGCCAGCAGCTTATTTACAGGGGGCGAGGGCTACGAGCAGTACTTC.